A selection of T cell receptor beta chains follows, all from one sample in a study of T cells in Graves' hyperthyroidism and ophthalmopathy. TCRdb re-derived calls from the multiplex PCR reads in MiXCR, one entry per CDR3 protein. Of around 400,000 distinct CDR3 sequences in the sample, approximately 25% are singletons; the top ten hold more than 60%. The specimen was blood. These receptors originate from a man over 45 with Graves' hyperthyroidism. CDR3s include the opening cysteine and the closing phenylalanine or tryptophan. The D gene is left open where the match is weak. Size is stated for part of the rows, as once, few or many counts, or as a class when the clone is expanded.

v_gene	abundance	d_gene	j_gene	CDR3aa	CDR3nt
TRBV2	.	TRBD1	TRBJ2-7	CASTSGQGSYEQYF	TGTGCCAGCACATCGGGACAGGGCTCCTACGAGCAGTACTTC
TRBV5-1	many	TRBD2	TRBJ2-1	CASSLVAGVINEQFF	TGCGCCAGCAGCTTGGTGGCGGGGGTAATCAATGAGCAGTTCTTC
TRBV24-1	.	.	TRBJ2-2	CATSDQNTGELFF	TGTGCCACCAGCGACCAGAACACCGGGGAGCTGTTTTTT
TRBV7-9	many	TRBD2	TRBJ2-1	CASSTLLGLAGDEQFF	TGTGCCAGCAGCACACTACTGGGACTAGCGGGAGACGAGCAGTTCTTC
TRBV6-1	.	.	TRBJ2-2	CASRGDLLGELFF	TGTGCCAGCAGGGGGGACCTCCTTGGGGAGCTGTTTTTT
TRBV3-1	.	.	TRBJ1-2	CASSQAPGPNYGYTF	TGTGCCAGCAGCCAAGCTCCAGGTCCTAACTATGGCTACACCTTC
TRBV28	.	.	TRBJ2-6	CASTKPNSGANVLTF	TGTGCCAGTACTAAACCGAACTCTGGGGCCAACGTCCTGACTTTC
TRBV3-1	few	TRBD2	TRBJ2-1	CASSQDRDSGRGYNEQFF	TGTGCCAGCAGCCAAGATAGGGATAGCGGGAGGGGTTACAATGAGCAGTTCTTC
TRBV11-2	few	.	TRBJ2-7	CASSLDPNSEYEQYF	TGTGCCAGCAGCTTAGATCCGAATAGCGAATACGAGCAGTACTTC
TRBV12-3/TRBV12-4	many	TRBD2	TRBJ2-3	CASSSRVAGSVTDTQYF	TGTGCCAGCAGTTCCCGGGTAGCGGGATCGGTCACAGATACGCAGTATTTT
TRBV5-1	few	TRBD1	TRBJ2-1	CASFDRALSSYNEQFF	TGCGCCAGCTTCGACAGGGCCCTTAGCTCCTACAATGAGCAGTTCTTC
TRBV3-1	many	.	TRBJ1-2	CASRQQAFYTF	TGTGCCAGCAGGCAGCAGGCGTTCTACACCTTC
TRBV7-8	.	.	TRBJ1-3	CASSPIPGQLNTIYF	TGTGCCAGCAGCCCAATTCCGGGCCAGCTGAACACCATATATTTT
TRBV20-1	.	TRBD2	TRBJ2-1	CSANVQGLANEQFF	TGCAGTGCCAACGTTCAAGGACTAGCGAATGAGCAGTTCTTC
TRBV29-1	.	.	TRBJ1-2	CSVDDNYGYTF	TGCAGCGTTGATGATAACTATGGCTACACCTTC
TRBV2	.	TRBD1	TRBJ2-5	CASDRGQETQYF	TGTGCCAGTGACAGGGGTCAGGAGACCCAGTACTTC
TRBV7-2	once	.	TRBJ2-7	CASSQRGSSYEQYF	TGTGCCAGCAGCCAGAGGGGGAGCTCCTACGAGCAGTACTTC
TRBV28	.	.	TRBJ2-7	CASSRRVTDYEQYF	TGTGCCAGCAGTCGAAGGGTAACAGACTACGAGCAGTACTTC
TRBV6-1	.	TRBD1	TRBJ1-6	CASKKGQGAPLHF	TGTGCCAGCAAAAAAGGACAGGGGGCACCCCTCCACTTT
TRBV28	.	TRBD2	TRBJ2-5	CASSLGGGTQYF	TGTGCCAGCAGTTTAGGGGGGGGGACCCAGTACTTC
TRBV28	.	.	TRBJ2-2	CASSRTAITGELFF	TGTGCCAGCAGTCGGACAGCTATCACCGGGGAGCTGTTTTTT
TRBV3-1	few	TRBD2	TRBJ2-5	CASSEGLAGVDQYF	TGCGCCAGCAGCGAGGGACTAGCGGGAGTTGACCAGTACTTC
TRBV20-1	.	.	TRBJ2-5	CSARDIGQGTQYF	TGCAGTGCTAGAGATATCGGCCAAGGGACCCAGTACTTC
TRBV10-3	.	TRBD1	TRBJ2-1	CAISAIPGQGSSYNEQFF	TGTGCCATCAGTGCCATACCGGGACAGGGGAGCTCCTACAATGAGCAGTTCTTC
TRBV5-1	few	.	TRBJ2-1	CASSFPPTNKRTPSYNEQFF	TGCGCCAGCAGTTTCCCCCCTACGAATAAGCGGACCCCCTCCTACAATGAGCAGTTCTTC
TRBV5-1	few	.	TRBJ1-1	CASSYTQDLGAFF	TGCGCCAGCAGCTATACACAGGACCTAGGAGCTTTCTTT
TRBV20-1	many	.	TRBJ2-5	CSAGKGRESQETQYF	TGCAGTGCTGGAAAAGGCCGGGAATCGCAAGAGACCCAGTACTTC
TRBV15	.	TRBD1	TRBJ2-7	CATGTGIYEQYF	TGTGCCACCGGGACAGGGATCTACGAGCAGTACTTC
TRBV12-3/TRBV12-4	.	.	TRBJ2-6	CATSGRGSGANVLTF	TGTGCCACTTCGGGTCGGGGCTCTGGGGCCAACGTCCTGACTTTC
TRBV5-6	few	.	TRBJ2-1	CASSLAGPGNEQFF	TGTGCCAGCAGCTTGGCCGGGCCAGGCAATGAGCAGTTCTTC
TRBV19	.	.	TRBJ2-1	CASSISGGLGAQQFF	TGTGCCAGTAGTATATCAGGGGGGTTGGGTGCGCAGCAGTTCTTC
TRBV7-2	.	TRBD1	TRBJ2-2	CASSDRQGRNGELFF	TGTGCCAGCAGCGACCGACAGGGTAGAAACGGGGAGCTGTTTTTT
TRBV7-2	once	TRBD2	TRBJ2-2	CASRSSGEATGELFF	TGTGCCAGCAGGAGTAGCGGGGAGGCCACCGGGGAGCTGTTTTTT
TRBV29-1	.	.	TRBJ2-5	CSVVRGVAETQYF	TGCAGCGTTGTGAGGGGGGTTGCAGAGACCCAGTACTTC
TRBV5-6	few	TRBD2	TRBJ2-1	CASSEIGLAGGSSYNEQFF	TGTGCCAGCAGCGAAATCGGACTAGCGGGAGGGAGCTCCTACAATGAGCAGTTCTTC
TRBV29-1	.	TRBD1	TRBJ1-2	CSADGTGHDYTF	TGCAGCGCCGACGGGACAGGTCATGACTACACCTTC
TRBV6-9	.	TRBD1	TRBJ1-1	CASSYNRGNTEAFF	TGTGCCAGCAGTTACAACAGGGGGAACACTGAAGCTTTCTTT
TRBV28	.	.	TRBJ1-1	CASSFPDRVNTEAFF	TGTGCCAGCAGTTTCCCGGACAGAGTGAACACTGAAGCTTTCTTT
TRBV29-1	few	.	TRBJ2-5	CSVNQGGRGYQETQYF	TGCAGCGTTAATCAGGGGGGCAGGGGGTACCAAGAGACCCAGTACTTC
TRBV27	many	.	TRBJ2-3	CASSLPPRGSTDTQYF	TGTGCCAGCAGTTTACCTCCGCGGGGTAGCACAGATACGCAGTATTTT
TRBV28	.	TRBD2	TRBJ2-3	CASGVAGGTDTQYF	TGTGCCAGTGGAGTAGCGGGGGGCACAGATACGCAGTATTTT
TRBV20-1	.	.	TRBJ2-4	CSARDSIQYF	TGCAGTGCTAGAGATAGCATTCAGTACTTC
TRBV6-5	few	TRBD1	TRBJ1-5	CASSLQGASQPQHF	TGTGCCAGCAGTCTACAGGGGGCAAGTCAGCCCCAGCATTTT
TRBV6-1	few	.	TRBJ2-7	CASSRGSEQYF	TGTGCCAGCTCCCGGGGGTCCGAGCAGTACTTC
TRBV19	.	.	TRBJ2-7	CASSTSEGGYYEQYF	TGTGCCAGTAGTACCTCTGAGGGGGGATACTACGAGCAGTACTTC
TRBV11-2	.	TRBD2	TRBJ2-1	CASSLVSSGRGNEQFF	TGTGCCAGCAGCTTAGTAAGTAGCGGGAGAGGGAATGAGCAGTTCTTC
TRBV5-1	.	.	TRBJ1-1	CASSPEQAVGTEASF	TGCGCCAGCAGCCCGGAACAGGCTGTGGGCACTGAAGCTTCCTTT
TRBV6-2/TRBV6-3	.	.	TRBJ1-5	CASSYRGGLHF	TGTGCCAGCAGTTACCGTGGGGGGCTGCATTTT
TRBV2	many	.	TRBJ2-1	CASKVTVSYNEQFF	TGTGCCAGCAAGGTGACCGTCTCCTACAATGAGCAGTTCTTC
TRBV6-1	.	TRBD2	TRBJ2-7	CASQRLAGATSYEQYF	TGTGCCAGTCAAAGACTAGCGGGAGCCACCTCCTACGAGCAGTACTTC
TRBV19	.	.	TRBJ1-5	CASSISGNNQPQHF	TGTGCCAGTAGTATTAGCGGAAACAATCAGCCCCAGCATTTT
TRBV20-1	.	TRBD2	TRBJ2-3	CSAGTSGNADTQYF	TGCAGTGCTGGGACTAGCGGGAATGCAGATACGCAGTATTTT
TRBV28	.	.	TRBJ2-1	CASSQDPTLTWNEQFF	TGTGCCAGCAGCCAAGACCCGACCCTGACCTGGAATGAGCAGTTCTTC
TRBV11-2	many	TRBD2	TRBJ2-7	CASSWTSGRSAKYEQYF	TGTGCCAGCAGCTGGACTAGCGGGAGAAGCGCCAAGTACGAGCAGTACTTC